This TCR beta chain was sequenced for a study of T cell changes during pregnancy in multiple sclerosis. The data were produced by immunoSEQ multiplex PCR, yet TCRdb's version contains in-frame clones alone and is incomplete. Of about 20,000 clones listed, about nine tenths are singletons. CDR3 size: 16 residues. Trimming shortened V by 0 bases and J by 10 bases, and 16 bases separated the two germline ends. Per germline, CDR1 LGHNA and CDR2 YNFKEQ. This rearrangement joins TRBV4-2 to TRBJ1-6; D gene unclear. This TCR derives from a female donor in good health, enrolled as a control in a pregnancy study. The material sequenced was CD8+ T cells from peripheral blood mononuclear cells, taken in the third trimester of pregnancy. The CDR3 here is CASSQEGTGGNSPLHF. The CDR3 DNA reads as TGTGCCAGCAGCCAAGAAGGAACGGGCGGGAACTCACCCCTCCACTTT.